Following are 27 T cell receptor beta chains from one sample sequenced in a study of technical replicates of blood from several donors. Sequencing used immunoSEQ multiplex PCR; TCRdb keeps in-frame clones, though not all of them. This sample yields tens of thousands of clones, of which around 96% are seen a single time; approximately 0.26% belongs to the top ten. Sequenced input: T cells isolated from PBMCs. These receptors were collected from a human donor in good health.

The chain joins TRBV6-6 to TRBJ1-4, with D perhaps TRBD1 (5 bases). The CDR3 spans 15 residues. V lost 6 bases, J lost 4 bases, and 15 bases lay in between. The V gene's germline CDR1 is MNHNY and CDR2 SVGAGI (reference sequence). The CDR3 sequence: CASSHLLGGNEKLFF. The DNA of the CDR3 is TGTGCCAGCAGCCATCTGCTGGGGGGTAATGAAAAACTGTTTTTT.

The chain uses TRBV9 and TRBJ2-2, with 9 bases aligning to TRBD1. Germline loops: CDR1 SGDLS, CDR2 YYNGEE. Unmatched junction bases numbered 14, after V lost 3 bases and J lost 2 bases. The CDR3 has 19 amino acids. In DNA, the CDR3 is TGTGCCAGCAGCGCTCCGGACAGGGGTGCACCGGGAAACACCGGGGAGCTGTTTTTT. It codes for CASSAPDRGAPGNTGELFF.

This chain connects TRBV19 to TRBJ1-5; D not resolved. This CDR3 contains 14 residues. V dropped 5 bases and J dropped 2 bases, with 10 bases sitting between them. Germline loops: CDR1 LNHDA, CDR2 SQIVND (reference sequence). For the CDR3, the DNA is TGTGCCAGTAGTGAGAGGGTTGGCAATCAGCCCCAGCATTTT. Translation: CASSERVGNQPQHF.

The chain employs TRBV28 and TRBJ2-7, with a possible D match to TRBD2 (6 bases). Germline CDR1 MDHEN, CDR2 SYDVKM. Trimming cost V 7 bases and J 3 bases, with 16 bases left between them. This CDR3 has 14 residues. CDR3 sequence reads: CASKTAGNFYEQYF. In DNA form, the CDR3 reads TGTGCCAGCAAGACAGCGGGTAACTTCTACGAGCAGTACTTC.

The chain recombines TRBV10-2 with TRBJ2-2; 10 bases are shared with TRBD1. The J segment lost 5 bases and the V segment lost 7 bases, leaving 16 bases of the junction unmatched. Per germline, CDR1 WSHSY and CDR2 SAAADI. The length of the CDR3 is 18 residues. The CDR3, as DNA: TGCGCCAGCATCCACTCGACAACGACAGGGGGCCGGACCGGGGAGCTGTTTTTT. Translation: CASIHSTTTGGRTGELFF.

CDR3 residues: CASRLAGATASEQYF. The CDR3 DNA sequence: TGTGCCAGCCGCCTCGCAGGGGCCACTGCCTCCGAGCAGTACTTC. This chain joins TRBV28 and TRBJ2-7; possibly TRBD1 for D (6 bases). Germline V gene data show CDR1 as MDHEN and CDR2 as SYDVKM. The CDR3 covers 15 residues. Trimming cost V 8 bases and J 6 bases, with 23 bases left between them. Variable domain in full (rest from reference TRBV28 and TRBJ2-7): DVKVTQSSRYLVKRTGEKVFLECVQDMDHENMFWYRQDPGLGLRLIYFSYDVKMKEKGDIPEGYSVSREKKERFSLILESASTNQTSMYLCASRLAGATASEQYFGPGTRLTVT.

This clone was observed a few times. This chain links TRBV5-6 with TRBJ2-1; a possible D gene is TRBD2 (6 bases). The CDR3 spans 13 residues. Trimming took 5 bases from V and 8 from J, leaving 14 bases between them. Germline loops: CDR1 SGHDT, CDR2 YYEEEE. In DNA, the CDR3 is TGTGCCAGCAGGGTGACGGAGGGCGATGAGCAGTTCTTC. As protein: CASRVTEGDEQFF.

The chain is built from TRBV7-2 and TRBJ2-7; 8 nucleotides align to TRBD2. The CDR3 has 14 residues. Germline V gene data show CDR1 as SGHTA and CDR2 as FQGNSA. The V and J ends lost 4 bases and 5 bases, in that order; junction bases with no gene match: 7. In DNA form, the CDR3 reads TGTGCCAGCAGCTCGGGACTAGTTTACCACGAGCAGTACTTC. It yields the protein CASSSGLVYHEQYF.

The chain recombines TRBV5-4 with TRBJ1-1, with TRBD1 matching 7 bases. This CDR3 region has 15 residues. J was trimmed by 4 bases and V by 4 bases; bases with no gene match: 10. The V gene's germline CDR1 is SGHNT and CDR2 YYREEE (reference sequence). CDR3 amino acids: CASSPPSTGFTEAFF. The CDR3 nucleotides read TGTGCCAGCAGCCCACCCTCGACAGGGTTCACTGAAGCTTTCTTT.

The rearrangement joins TRBV29-1 to TRBJ2-7, with TRBD1 matching over 12 bases. CDR3 length: 14 amino acids. The germline gives CDR1 SQVTM, CDR2 ANQGSEA. The ends lost 5 bases at V and 3 bases at J; junction bases unmatched: 5. CDR3 bases: TGCAGCGTTATCCGGGACAGGGGGCACTACGAGCAGTACTTC. Its translation: CSVIRDRGHYEQYF.

This rearrangement joins TRBV19 to TRBJ2-7, with D perhaps matching TRBD2 (5 bases). Trimming shortened V by 5 bases and J by 5 bases, and 25 bases separated the two germline ends. Germline V gives CDR1 LNHDA, CDR2 SQIVND (reference sequence). The CDR3 runs to 17 residues. The chain's CDR3 is CASSRGVGSLTGNEQYF. The CDR3 DNA reads TGTGCCAGTAGTCGAGGAGTTGGAAGCCTGACCGGGAACGAGCAGTACTTC.

This clone was found a few times. The chain recombines TRBV20-1 with TRBJ1-1; D uncertain. Germline V lookup: CDR1 DFQATT, CDR2 SNEGSKA (reference sequence). The CDR3 has 11 residues. The V gene lost 3 bases and the J gene lost 10 bases, with 12 bases spanning the gap. This CDR3 is CSASGERVAFF. CDR3 nucleotides: TGCAGTGCTAGTGGTGAGAGGGTAGCTTTCTTT.

The V and J genes are TRBV2 and TRBJ1-1, with D uncertain. V gave up 5 bases and J gave up 1 base, with 8 bases separating them. This CDR3 spans 13 amino acids. Germline CDR1 is SNHLY and CDR2 is FYNNEI. The chain's CDR3 is CASSLQPNTEAFF. In DNA form, the CDR3 reads TGTGCCAGCAGTTTACAGCCGAACACTGAAGCTTTCTTT.

The CDR3 sequence is CASTSGGASSYEQYF. In DNA, the CDR3 is TGTGCCAGCACTAGCGGGGGAGCATCCTCCTACGAGCAGTACTTC. V and J are TRBV28 and TRBJ2-7; 10 nucleotides agree with TRBD2. The germline V gene encodes CDR1 MDHEN and CDR2 SYDVKM. This CDR3 has 15 residues. V shed 7 bases, J shed 0 bases, and the junction held 6 bases outside the gene matches.

This chain joins TRBV18 and TRBJ2-6; the D gene is possibly TRBD1 (5 bases). Trimming removed 5 bases at V and 4 bases at J, with 15 bases between. Germline assignment: CDR1 KGHSH and CDR2 LQKENI. The CDR3 extends over 16 amino acids. The CDR3 nucleotides are TGTGCCAGCTCAAGATCCATTGACAGCGGGGCCAACGTCCTGACTTTC. Its protein is CASSRSIDSGANVLTF.

This chain joins TRBV15 and TRBJ1-1; possibly TRBD1 for D (6 bases). The V and J ends lost 6 bases and 13 bases respectively, with 24 bases between them. From germline, CDR1 is LNHNV and CDR2 YYDKDF (reference sequence). The CDR3 totals 14 residues. This chain's CDR3 is CATSTTLQGGGGFF. CDR3 sequence (DNA): TGTGCCACCAGTACCACCTTACAGGGTGGGGGGGGTTTCTTT.

The rearrangement joins TRBV27 to TRBJ2-1; D unclear. This CDR3 comprises 13 residues. Germline assignment: CDR1 MNHEY and CDR2 SMNVEV (reference sequence). Trimming removed 2 bases from V and 7 bases from J, with 9 bases in between. This CDR3 reads CASSLVTLNEQFF. The CDR3 DNA reads TGTGCCAGCAGTTTAGTAACTCTGAATGAGCAGTTCTTC.

The chain links TRBV2 to TRBJ1-1; TRBD1 matches 9 bases. The V gene end was trimmed by 9 bases and the J gene end by 5 bases; junction bases not matched to a gene: 4. CDR3 size: 12 residues. Germline V CDR1 and CDR2: SNHLY, FYNNEI. The CDR3 loop is CARDRGATEAFF. CDR3 coding DNA: TGTGCCAGAGACAGGGGGGCAACTGAAGCTTTCTTT.

This rearrangement joins TRBV6-1 to TRBJ2-1; D might be TRBD1 (6 bases). The CDR3 totals 17 residues. In germline, CDR1 is MNHNS, CDR2 SASEGT. The V and J ends lost 1 base and 3 bases respectively, with 16 bases between them. The CDR3 spells CASSEGGQGSIYNEQFF. The CDR3 coding sequence is TGTGCCAGCAGTGAAGGTGGTCAGGGGAGCATCTACAATGAGCAGTTCTTC.

This clone has just one count. The chain uses TRBV7-9 and TRBJ2-1; 11 bases are shared with TRBD2. CDR3 length: 15 residues. Trimming at V came to 5 bases and at J to 7 bases, leaving 7 bases not matched to a gene. Germline V CDR1 and CDR2: SEHNR, FQNEAQ (reference sequence). The CDR3 is CASSPTSGGINEQFF. The CDR3 DNA is TGTGCCAGCAGCCCAACTAGCGGGGGAATTAATGAGCAGTTCTTC.

Regarding this clone: The junction shows a germline mismatch at one end, possibly a read error. This sequence joins TRBV4-1 and TRBJ2-7, with 7 bases lining up with TRBD2. The germline gives CDR1 MGHRA, CDR2 YSYEKL. The CDR3 loop spans 13 amino acids. The CDR3 bases are TGCGCCAGCAGCCAAGATCAAGAGACTAGCTCTCACTTC. This translates into CASSQDQETSSHF.

CDR3 nucleotides: TGTGCCAGCAGCTTAGGCGGCTGGGGAGTTGAAAAACTGTTTTTT. Its protein product is CASSLGGWGVEKLFF. The rearrangement joins TRBV11-2 to TRBJ1-4; D call uncertain. CDR1 and CDR2 from the germline V gene are SGHAT and FQNNGV. The CDR3 consists of 15 residues. V was pared by 1 base and J by 7 bases, with 13 bases between. The full variable domain, completed using reference TRBV11-2 and TRBJ1-4, is EAGVAQSPRYKIIEKRQSVAFWCNPISGHATLYWYQQILGQGPKLLIQFQNNGVVDDSQLPKDRFSAERLKGVDSTLKIQPAKLEDSAVYLCASSLGGWGVEKLFFGSGTQLSVL.

The chain combines TRBV28 with TRBJ1-1, with a tentative D call TRBD1 (6 bases). Trimming took 4 bases from V and 1 from J, leaving 13 bases between them. CDR1 is MDHEN, CDR2 SYDVKM, per germline. The CDR3 covers 15 residues. CDR3 coding DNA: TGTGCCAGCAGTTGGGGGCGGGCAGGGAACACTGAAGCTTTCTTT. Translating it yields CASSWGRAGNTEAFF.

The rearrangement links TRBV2 to TRBJ2-5; D remains unclear. CDR1 and CDR2 (germline): SNHLY, FYNNEI. The CDR3 has 10 residues. Trimming stripped 8 bases from V and 4 bases from J, with 5 bases between. The DNA of the CDR3 is TGTGCCAGCGGCCGAGAGACCCAGTACTTC. It is translated as CASGRETQYF.

This sequence joins TRBV5-5 and TRBJ1-2, with 11 bases matching TRBD1. CDR1 is SGHKS, CDR2 YYEKEE, per germline (reference sequence). The CDR3 runs 15 residues. With V trimmed by 2 bases and J by 6 bases, 6 bases remained unmatched. This CDR3 is CASSFGQGASNGYTF. For the CDR3, the DNA is TGTGCCAGCAGCTTCGGACAGGGGGCATCGAATGGCTACACCTTC.

The chain combines TRBV15 with TRBJ2-7; no reliable D call. The CDR3 sequence is 13 residues long. Germline V gives CDR1 LNHNV, CDR2 YYDKDF (reference sequence). V lost 1 base and J lost 7, with 11 bases in between. The CDR3 nucleotides read TGTGCCACCAGCAGAGGCCAGTATAATGAGCAGTACTTC. Encoded protein: CATSRGQYNEQYF.

This clone has a handful of counts. V and J are TRBV5-1 and TRBJ1-5; 9 nucleotides line up with TRBD1. This CDR3 has 15 residues. The V gene end was trimmed by 4 bases and the J gene end by 1 base; junction bases not matched to a gene: 3. Germline V lookup: CDR1 SGHRS, CDR2 YFSETQ. As DNA, the CDR3 is TGCGCCAGCAGCGCAGGGACAGGGAGCAATCAGCCCCAGCATTTT. It specifies CASSAGTGSNQPQHF.